The next 19 T cell receptor beta chains were all read from a single sample in a study of blood T cell repertoires in COVID-19. Assay: immunoSEQ multiplex PCR; the TCRdb copy retains only in-frame clones and omits some. This table has 150,000 to 200,000 clones, about 83% appearing once. Sequencing was done on a sample of peripheral blood. Receptor source: a human donor in a cohort sampled during active COVID-19.

The chain couples TRBV7-6 to TRBJ2-7; D is possibly TRBD1 (7 bases). The germline V gene has CDR1 SGHVS and CDR2 FNYEAQ. The CDR3 has 15 residues. V shed 0 bases and J shed 6 bases, with 15 bases lying between them. CDR3 protein: CASSLAAGGGFEQYF. CDR3 bases: TGTGCCAGCAGCTTAGCGGCAGGGGGAGGCTTCGAGCAGTACTTC.

The chain joins TRBV28 to TRBJ1-1; 8 positions agree with TRBD1. The CDR3 covers 12 residues. V lost 10 bases and J lost 4; bases outside the gene matches: 5. Germline assignment: CDR1 MDHEN and CDR2 SYDVKM. CDR3 coding DNA: TGTGCCACCACAGGGGGGATCACTGAAGCTTTCTTT. Protein sequence: CATTGGITEAFF.

The V and J genes are TRBV30 and TRBJ2-3; 8 positions match TRBD1. The CDR3 length is 11 residues. After removal of 5 bases from V and 6 bases from J, the junction contained 1 base not matched to a gene. The germline gives CDR1 GTSNPN, CDR2 SVGIG (reference sequence). DNA of the CDR3: TGTGCCTGGTACAGGGGGGATACGCAGTATTTT. It translates to CAWYRGDTQYF. Using reference TRBV30 and TRBJ2-3 for the parts outside the CDR3, the full variable domain is SQTIHQWPATLVQPVGSPLSLECTVEGTSNPNLYWYRQAAGRGLQLLFYSVGIGQISSEVPQNLSASRPQDRQFILSSKKLLLSDSGFYLCAWYRGDTQYFGPGTRLTVL.

The chain has TRBV5-1 and TRBJ2-5, with 15 bases aligning to TRBD2. The trim removed 2 bases at V and 5 bases at J, leaving 7 bases unmatched. Germline assignment: CDR1 SGHRS and CDR2 YFSETQ. The CDR3 has 17 amino acids. The CDR3 is CASSFTGTSGGRETQYF. CDR3 coding DNA: TGCGCCAGCAGCTTTACTGGGACTAGCGGGGGGCGCGAGACCCAGTACTTC.

This sequence joins TRBV3-1 (or the pseudogene TRBV3-2) and TRBJ2-7; maybe TRBD2 (5 bases). Germline V CDR1 and CDR2: LGHDT, YNNKEL (reference sequence). V lost 4 bases, J lost 6 bases, and 19 bases lay in between. The CDR3 has 15 residues. The CDR3 nucleotides read TGTGCCAGCAGCCCTCGACTGACGGGATCGGGCGAGCAGTACTTC. Protein product: CASSPRLTGSGEQYF.

The chain uses TRBV5-8 and TRBJ1-3; a possible D gene is TRBD1 (6 bases). Trimming took 4 bases from V and 4 from J, leaving 21 bases between them. The CDR3 consists of 17 residues. CDR1 SGHTS and CDR2 YDEGEE come from the germline V gene. CDR3 nucleotide sequence: TGTGCCAGCAGCCCGAAGCGACAGGTCAGCTTCGGAAACACCATATATTTT. Translating gives CASSPKRQVSFGNTIYF.

The CDR3: CASSPSGGNTGELFF. CDR3 nucleotides: TGTGCCAGCAGCCCTAGCGGGGGGAACACCGGGGAGCTGTTTTTT. The gene calls are TRBV7-6 and TRBJ2-2; 10 bases are a match to TRBD2. J gave up 1 base and V 5 bases, and 1 base lay outside the gene matches. CDR3 length: 15 amino acids. Germline V gene sequence: CDR1 SGHVS, CDR2 FNYEAQ.

The V call is TRBV6-6, the J call TRBJ1-2; 8 bases line up with TRBD1. V was pared by 5 bases and J by 7 bases, with 12 bases of the junction left unmatched. CDR1 and CDR2 from the germline V gene are MNHNY and SVGAGI (reference sequence). The CDR3 runs to 15 residues. The CDR3 DNA follows: TGTGCCAGCAGTACCCCCTCGGACAGGGCCGGTGGCTACACCTTC. Amino acids: CASSTPSDRAGGYTF.

The chain has TRBV7-9 and TRBJ2-7; D unclear. The V gene's germline CDR1 is SEHNR and CDR2 FQNEAQ (reference sequence). CDR3 length equals 12 residues. Trimming pared 8 bases from V and 1 base from J, leaving 9 bases between. CDR3 in amino acids: CASSTQSYEQYF. CDR3 coding DNA: TGTGCCAGCTCAACTCAATCCTACGAGCAGTACTTC.

This clone was seen just once. The rearrangement uses TRBV2 and TRBJ1-3; 7 nucleotides match TRBD1. Trimming took 6 bases from V and 0 from J; bases not matched to a gene: 5. This CDR3 spans 15 amino acids. In germline, CDR1 is SNHLY, CDR2 FYNNEI. This chain's CDR3 is CASSWGQPSGNTIYF. CDR3 DNA: TGTGCCAGCAGCTGGGGACAGCCCTCTGGAAACACCATATATTTT.

In its sample, this clone was seen a few times. The rearrangement joins TRBV27 to TRBJ1-5; 7 nucleotides agree with TRBD1. The CDR3 loop spans 16 amino acids. Germline assignment: CDR1 MNHEY and CDR2 SMNVEV (reference sequence). The V and J ends lost 2 bases and 1 base, in that order; junction bases with no gene match: 5. The CDR3 is CASSLKGARSNQPQHF. The CDR3 region has the DNA TGTGCCAGCAGTTTAAAGGGGGCGCGAAGCAATCAGCCCCAGCATTTT.

This chain uses TRBV12-3 or TRBV12-4 with TRBJ2-7; 7 nucleotides agree with TRBD1. This CDR3 comprises 13 residues. The ends lost 7 bases at V and 1 base at J; junction bases unmatched: 4. The CDR3 DNA reads TGTGCCAGCACTCGACAGGGATCCTACGAGCAGTACTTC. This sequence encodes CASTRQGSYEQYF.

This chain uses TRBV6-5 with TRBJ1-2; 10 bases are a match to TRBD1. V shed 5 bases, J shed 3 bases, and the junction held 6 bases outside the gene matches. Germline CDR1 reads MNHEY; CDR2 reads SVGAGI. The CDR3 loop spans 15 amino acids. Here the CDR3 reads CASSRTGTGDYGYTF. CDR3 bases: TGTGCCAGCAGTCGTACCGGGACAGGGGACTATGGCTACACCTTC.

The chain uses TRBV3-1 (or the pseudogene TRBV3-2) and TRBJ1-1, with D unclear. The CDR3 sequence is 17 residues long. The V gene lost 1 base and the J gene lost 3 bases, with 18 bases spanning the gap. The germline gives CDR1 LGHDT, CDR2 YNNKEL (reference sequence). This chain's CDR3 is CASSQAAVRTRDTEAFF. The CDR3, as DNA: TGTGCCAGCAGCCAAGCGGCAGTTCGGACTCGAGACACTGAAGCTTTCTTT.

CDR3 in DNA: TGTGCCAGCATGTCTTTCGAATTGTGGGCCCGGAAGAAGACCCAGTACTTC. Translated, it gives CASMSFELWARKKTQYF. The rearrangement uses TRBV2 and TRBJ2-5; D not certain. The CDR3 is made up of 17 amino acids. The V end lost 7 bases, the J end lost 6 bases, and 27 bases lay between the germline ends. Germline lookup yields CDR1 SNHLY and CDR2 FYNNEI.

This chain links TRBV27 with TRBJ1-2, with D tentatively TRBD1 (6 bases). CDR3 length equals 13 residues. The germline V gene encodes CDR1 MNHEY and CDR2 SMNVEV (reference sequence). Trimming took 7 bases from V and 8 from J, leaving 17 bases between them. The CDR3 DNA follows: TGTGCCAGCACCGGAGGGGGGGGGCAGGGCTACACCTTC. Translated, it gives CASTGGGGQGYTF.

This chain joins TRBV9 and TRBJ2-3, with D possibly TRBD2 on 5 matching bases. Trimming removed 4 bases at V and 2 bases at J, with 14 bases between. CDR3 length: 15 residues. The germline gives CDR1 SGDLS, CDR2 YYNGEE. CDR3 loop: CASSPRGTPTDTQYF. As DNA, the CDR3 is TGTGCCAGCAGCCCCCGGGGAACACCCACAGATACGCAGTATTTT.

J is TRBJ2-1 and V is TRBV5-1, with 7 bases aligning to TRBD1. Germline V CDR1 and CDR2: SGHRS, YFSETQ. V was pared by 5 bases and J by 5 bases, with 4 bases of the junction left unmatched. There are 13 residues in the CDR3. The DNA of the CDR3 is TGCGCCAGCAGGACAGGGTATGACAATGAGCAGTTCTTC. Its protein is CASRTGYDNEQFF.

This chain joins TRBV15 and TRBJ2-1; possibly TRBD1 for D (8 bases). V dropped 4 bases and J dropped 4 bases, with 20 bases sitting between them. Per the germline V gene, CDR1 is LNHNV and CDR2 is YYDKDF (reference sequence). This CDR3 is 17 amino acids long. The CDR3 sequence is CATSKSQGGTEYNEQFF. CDR3 nucleotides: TGTGCCACCAGCAAATCACAGGGGGGGACGGAATACAATGAGCAGTTCTTC.